The 14 T cell receptor beta chains reported below all come from one sample, sequenced in a study of cytomegalovirus exposure and HLA in healthy donors. The PCR was carried out with 60 Vbeta primers and 13 Jbeta primers. TCRdb's copy holds only in-frame clones and misses some; the assay was immunoSEQ multiplex PCR. The sample has some 150,000 clones; more than 75% are singletons. The specimen sequenced was PBMCs. The receptors were gathered from a human donor in good health.

The chain uses TRBV27 and TRBJ1-2; TRBD1 matches 7 bases. The ends lost 5 bases at V and 5 bases at J; junction bases unmatched: 8. The CDR3 consists of 14 residues. Germline CDR1 is MNHEY and CDR2 is SMNVEV (reference sequence). CDR3 protein: CASSGPDRRYGYTF. The CDR3 DNA follows: TGTGCCAGCAGTGGTCCGGACAGGAGGTATGGCTACACCTTC.

This sequence joins TRBV5-1 and TRBJ2-5, with 8 bases identical to TRBD2. CDR1 is SGHRS, CDR2 YFSETQ, per germline. The ends lost 4 bases at V and 5 bases at J; junction bases unmatched: 10. This CDR3 has 15 amino acids. The CDR3 protein is CASSLLAARQETQYF. The CDR3 DNA reads as TGCGCCAGCAGCCTACTAGCGGCCCGGCAGGAGACCCAGTACTTC.

As DNA, the CDR3 is TGTGCCAGCAGGAGGGACAGGGCGAACACTGAAGCTTTCTTT. As protein: CASRRDRANTEAFF. The chain couples TRBV2 to TRBJ1-1; 9 positions match TRBD1. Germline-derived CDR1 and CDR2 are SNHLY and FYNNEI. Trimming took 6 bases from V and 1 from J; bases not matched to a gene: 3. This CDR3 contains 14 residues.

This clone was seen only once. The rearrangement uses TRBV27 and TRBJ2-7; 7 nucleotides line up with TRBD1. This CDR3 has 14 amino acids. Per the germline V gene, CDR1 is MNHEY and CDR2 is SMNVEV (reference sequence). V lost 6 bases, J lost 3 bases, and 8 bases stayed unmatched. The CDR3 loop reads CASRRQGGDYEQYF. The CDR3 region has the DNA TGTGCCAGCAGACGACAGGGTGGTGACTACGAGCAGTACTTC.

J is TRBJ2-7 and V is TRBV5-4; TRBD2 matches 9 bases. The J segment lost 6 bases and the V segment lost 2 bases, leaving 3 bases of the junction unmatched. CDR1 is SGHNT and CDR2 is YYREEE in the germline V gene (reference sequence). This CDR3 region has 13 residues. In DNA form, the CDR3 reads TGTGCCAGCAGCTTAGGGACTAGCTCCGAGCAGTACTTC. Translated, it gives CASSLGTSSEQYF.

The genes are TRBV9 and TRBJ2-3; a possible D gene is TRBD2 (6 bases). Germline CDR1 reads SGDLS; CDR2 reads YYNGEE. Trimming took off 0 bases at V and 0 bases at J, with 11 bases between the two ends. The length of the CDR3 is 16 residues. The CDR3 reads CASSVAGGTSTDTQYF. The CDR3 region has the DNA TGTGCCAGCAGCGTAGCAGGCGGGACCAGCACAGATACGCAGTATTTT.

V is TRBV7-2 and J is TRBJ2-5; 7 bases line up with TRBD2. The CDR3 totals 16 residues. The germline V gene has CDR1 SGHTA and CDR2 FQGNSA. Trimming cost V 3 bases and J 5 bases; bases outside gene matches: 12. The CDR3 bases are TGTGCCAGCAGCTTGGGGCCGGCGGGAGTGGGGGAGACCCAGTACTTC. Its translation: CASSLGPAGVGETQYF.

The chain uses TRBV27 and TRBJ1-2, with 7 positions matching TRBD1. The germline V gene encodes CDR1 MNHEY and CDR2 SMNVEV (reference sequence). V was clipped by 3 bases and J by 7 bases; unmatched bases: 8. CDR3 size: 14 residues. The CDR3 region is CASSFFAGGSGYTF. The DNA of the CDR3 is TGTGCCAGCAGTTTTTTCGCAGGGGGTAGTGGCTACACCTTC.

The J gene is TRBJ1-1, the V gene TRBV19; D possibly corresponds to TRBD1 (5 bases). V was pared by 2 bases and J by 10 bases, with 20 bases between. CDR1 and CDR2 from the germline V gene are LNHDA and SQIVND (reference sequence). The CDR3 spans 15 residues. The CDR3 nucleotides read TGTGCCAGTAGTATAAGGGCAGGGCCCCCTTTTGGAGCTTTCTTT. Translated: CASSIRAGPPFGAFF.

This clone turned up a few times. The gene calls are TRBV14 and TRBJ2-7; D unresolved. V gave up 1 base and J gave up 6 bases, with 10 bases separating them. Per germline, CDR1 SGHDN and CDR2 FVKESK. The CDR3 runs to 13 residues. The CDR3 is CASSQVRLSEQYF. CDR3 DNA sequence: TGTGCCAGCAGCCAAGTTCGCCTATCCGAGCAGTACTTC.

The V call is TRBV4-3, the J call TRBJ2-6; a weak D match, TRBD2 (5 bases). The CDR3 is made up of 16 amino acids. Germline assignment: CDR1 LGHNA and CDR2 YSLEER. V was cut by 0 bases and J by 3 bases, with 9 bases left in between. CDR3 residues: CASSQDVGVGANVLTF. CDR3 coding DNA: TGCGCCAGCAGCCAAGATGTGGGAGTTGGGGCCAACGTCCTGACTTTC.

The chain links TRBV4-2 to TRBJ2-7; the match to TRBD2 covers 10 bases. Trimming at V came to 0 bases and at J to 3 bases, leaving 5 bases not matched to a gene. This CDR3 has 16 amino acids. Per germline, CDR1 LGHNA and CDR2 YNFKEQ. The CDR3 sequence: CASSQEIAGGRYEQYF. CDR3 bases: TGTGCCAGCAGCCAAGAAATAGCGGGAGGTCGCTACGAGCAGTACTTC.

This clone occurred once. This chain links TRBV7-6 with TRBJ2-7, with D perhaps TRBD1 (5 bases). The CDR3 consists of 15 residues. Looked up from germline, CDR1 is SGHVS and CDR2 is FNYEAQ. The V end lost 5 bases, the J end lost 2 bases, and 16 bases lay between the germline ends. As DNA, the CDR3 is TGTGCCAGCAGCCTATATACCGACAGAGCCTACGAGCAGTACTTC. Protein sequence: CASSLYTDRAYEQYF.

The chain employs TRBV7-9 and TRBJ1-1, with a possible D match to TRBD1 (5 bases). Trimming pared 5 bases from V and 5 bases from J, leaving 21 bases between. From germline, CDR1 is SEHNR and CDR2 FQNEAQ (reference sequence). This CDR3 comprises 16 residues. CDR3 coding DNA: TGTGCCAGCAGCCCCTTACCCGGCAGGGAAGAGACTGAAGCTTTCTTT. Translating gives CASSPLPGREETEAFF.